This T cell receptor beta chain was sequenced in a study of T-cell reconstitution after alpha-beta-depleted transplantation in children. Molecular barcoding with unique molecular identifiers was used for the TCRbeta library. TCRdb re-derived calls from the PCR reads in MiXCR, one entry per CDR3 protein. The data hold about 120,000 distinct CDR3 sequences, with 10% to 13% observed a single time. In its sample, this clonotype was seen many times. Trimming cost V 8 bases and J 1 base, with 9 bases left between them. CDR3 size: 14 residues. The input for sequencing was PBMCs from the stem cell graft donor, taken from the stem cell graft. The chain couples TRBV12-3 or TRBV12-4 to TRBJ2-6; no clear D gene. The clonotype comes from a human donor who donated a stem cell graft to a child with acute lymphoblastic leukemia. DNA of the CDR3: TGTGCCAGCGTGCGACTTTCTGGGGCCAACGTCCTGACTTTC. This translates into CASVRLSGANVLTF.